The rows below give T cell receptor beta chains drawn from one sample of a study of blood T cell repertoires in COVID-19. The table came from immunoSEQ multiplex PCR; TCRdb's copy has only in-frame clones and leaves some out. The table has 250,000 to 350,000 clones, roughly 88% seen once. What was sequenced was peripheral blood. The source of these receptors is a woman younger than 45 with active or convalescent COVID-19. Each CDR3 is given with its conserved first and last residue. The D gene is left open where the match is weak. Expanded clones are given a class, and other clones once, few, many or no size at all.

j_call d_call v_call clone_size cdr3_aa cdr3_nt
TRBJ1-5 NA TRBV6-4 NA CASSDSLPRQNQPQHF TGTGCCAGCAGTGACTCGTTACCCAGGCAAAATCAGCCCCAGCATTTT
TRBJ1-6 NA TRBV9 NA CASSGGGEYSPLHF TGTGCCAGCAGCGGCGGGGGGGAGTATTCACCCCTCCACTTT
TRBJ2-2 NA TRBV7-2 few CASSLSVNTGELFF TGTGCCAGCAGCTTATCGGTCAACACCGGGGAGCTGTTTTTT
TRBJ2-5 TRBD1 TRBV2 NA CASRDRGSQETQYF TGTGCCAGCAGGGACAGGGGATCCCAAGAGACCCAGTACTTC
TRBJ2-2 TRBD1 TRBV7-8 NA CASSLRTGPGELFF TGTGCCAGCAGCTTGAGGACAGGGCCCGGGGAGCTGTTTTTT
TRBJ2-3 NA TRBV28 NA CASSSPRDSPTDTLYF TGTGCCAGCAGTTCTCCCCGTGACAGCCCCACAGATACGCTGTATTTT
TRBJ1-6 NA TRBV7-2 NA CASSLGRGYNSPLHF TGTGCCAGCAGCTTAGGCCGGGGCTATAATTCACCCCTCCACTTT
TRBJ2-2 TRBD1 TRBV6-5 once CASSVSGTGTGELFF TGTGCCAGCAGCGTTTCCGGGACAGGCACCGGGGAGCTGTTTTTT
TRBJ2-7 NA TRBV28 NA CASSPVGRGGNYEQYF TGTGCCAGCAGTCCCGTAGGGAGGGGGGGGAACTACGAGCAGTACTTC
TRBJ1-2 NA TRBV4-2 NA CASSPGRGGYTF TGTGCCAGCAGCCCCGGTCGGGGGGGCTACACCTTC
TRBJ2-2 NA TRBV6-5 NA CASSYGQAQAGELFF TGTGCCAGCAGTTACGGGCAGGCCCAGGCCGGGGAGCTGTTTTTT
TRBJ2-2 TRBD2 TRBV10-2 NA CASSDHLAGGPSRGELFF TGCGCCAGCAGTGACCACCTAGCGGGGGGGCCGTCACGCGGGGAGCTGTTTTTT
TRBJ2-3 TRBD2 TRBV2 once CASSPSSGGAGTQYF TGTGCCAGCAGTCCTTCTAGCGGGGGGGCCGGTACGCAGTATTTT
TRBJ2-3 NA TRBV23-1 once CASSVQESLRGDTQYF TGCGCCAGCAGCGTCCAGGAGTCCCTCCGAGGGGATACGCAGTATTTT
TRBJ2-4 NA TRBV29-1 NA CSAPGLRATLAKNIQYF TGCAGCGCCCCGGGACTGCGAGCAACACTAGCCAAAAACATTCAGTACTTC
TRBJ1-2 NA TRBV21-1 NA CASSVTGGNYYGYTF TGTGCCAGCAGCGTTACAGGGGGCAATTACTATGGCTACACCTTC
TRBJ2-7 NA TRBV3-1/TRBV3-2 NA CASSQSLAYEQYF TGTGCCAGCAGCCAATCACTGGCCTACGAGCAGTACTTC